This T cell receptor beta chain was retrieved from a study of cytomegalovirus exposure and HLA in healthy donors. The PCR was carried out with 60 Vbeta primers and 13 Jbeta primers. Here immunoSEQ multiplex PCR was the method, and the copy in TCRdb shows in-frame clones only, minus some. The data hold about 150,000 clones, with about 75% observed a single time. A note on this clone: Its antigen is currently unknown.

Study results and caveats: Later analysis demonstrated an association between a missense DCLRE1C variant and TCR beta V- and J-gene trimming. In a later analysis, HLA-associated beta chains showed higher expansion and lower generation probabilities than comparable chains.

Sequenced input: PBMCs. The clonotype comes from a man aged 18 to 30 in good health and CMV-seropositive.

CDR3 in DNA: TGTGCCAGCAGTCCGACGATAACAGGGAACGAGCAGTACTTC. Translated: CASSPTITGNEQYF. The chain carries TRBV6-5 and TRBJ2-7, with D perhaps matching TRBD1 (6 bases). V lost 5 bases to trimming and J lost 5 bases, with 16 bases between them. Germline CDR1 is MNHEY and CDR2 is SVGAGI. This CDR3 has 14 amino acids.